This T cell receptor (beta chain) was captured by sequencing in a study of cytomegalovirus exposure and HLA in healthy donors. TCRdb's copy holds only in-frame clones and misses some; the assay was immunoSEQ multiplex PCR. The sample has some 74,000 clones, 80% to 95% seen once. V lost 5 bases and J lost 0, with 10 bases in between. CDR1 is SGHTA and CDR2 is FQGNSA in the germline V gene. This CDR3 spans 15 amino acids. Sequenced input: PBMCs. This sequence joins TRBV7-2 and TRBJ1-4; a weak D match, TRBD1 (5 bases). This TCR came from a woman in her 30s in good health and CMV-seronegative. The CDR3 DNA sequence: TGTGCCAGCAGCCCATCCAGGGCAACTAATGAAAAACTGTTTTTT. Translation gives CASSPSRATNEKLFF.